This entry lists 18 T cell receptor beta chains sequenced from one sample in a study of identical twins. One entry per CDR3 protein results from TCRdb running MiXCR on the 5' RACE reads. The data show about 660,000 distinct CDR3 sequences, over 8.5% seen once. These data were also reused for a study on yellow fever vaccine responses in identical twins.

Sequenced input: PBMCs. All receptors derive from a woman younger than 30 in good health.

This clonotype was observed a handful of times. The rearrangement uses TRBV20-1 and TRBJ2-7; possible D gene TRBD2, 6 bases. Germline V lookup: CDR1 DFQATT, CDR2 SNEGSKA (reference sequence). This CDR3 comprises 13 residues. The ends were cut back, 3 bases at V and 0 bases at J, with 9 bases in the middle. The chain's CDR3 is CSARTRLSYEQYF. In DNA, the CDR3 is TGCAGTGCTAGGACTAGACTCTCCTACGAGCAGTACTTC.

The table lists this clonotype with many counts. V usage is TRBV20-1 and J usage is TRBJ2-3; 10 bases are a match to TRBD2. The V and J ends lost 2 bases and 1 base, in that order; junction bases with no gene match: 9. Germline V CDR1 and CDR2: DFQATT, SNEGSKA (reference sequence). The CDR3 is 17 residues long. DNA of the CDR3: TGCAGTGCTAGAAGGCTAGCGGGAGTAGCTGGCACAGATACGCAGTATTTT. Encoded protein: CSARRLAGVAGTDTQYF.

This clonotype was recorded at least ten times. This chain links TRBV29-1 with TRBJ2-5; TRBD1 matches at 8 bases. J lost 4 bases, V lost 0 bases, and 7 bases had no gene match. The length of the CDR3 is 15 residues. Germline CDR1 is SQVTM and CDR2 is ANQGSEA. CDR3 in amino acids: CSVEDDGQGLETQYF. CDR3 bases: TGCAGCGTTGAAGACGACGGACAGGGTTTAGAGACCCAGTACTTC. Based on the CDR3 plus reference TRBV29-1 and TRBJ2-5, the full variable domain is SAVISQKPSRDICQRGTSLTIQCQVDSQVTMMFWYRQQPGQSLTLIATANQGSEATYESGFVIDKFPISRPNLTFSTLTVSNMSPEDSSIYLCSVEDDGQGLETQYFGPGTRLLVL.

The sample holds many counts of this clonotype. The chain joins TRBV5-5 to TRBJ2-5; no firm D call. Germline V gene lookup returns CDR1 SGHKS and CDR2 YYEKEE (reference sequence). V was trimmed by 4 bases and J by 0 bases, leaving 10 bases between them. The CDR3 spans 14 residues. The CDR3 reads CASSRRRNQETQYF. As DNA, the CDR3 is TGTGCCAGCAGCCGACGACGGAACCAAGAGACCCAGTACTTC.

This clonotype was seen only a few times. It is likely a read error, because the conserved phenylalanine at the end of the CDR3 is missing. No DNA is shown, since the ends of the CDR3 on it are uncertain; the CDR3 is the one TCRdb lists. The chain recombines TRBV3-1 with TRBJ2-7; TRBD1 reflects the table's D call only, with no check against the DNA. Per the germline V gene, CDR1 is LGHDT and CDR2 is YNNKEL (reference sequence). The CDR3 is made up of 12 amino acids, end residues included. CDR3: CASSQGQGPVVL.

This clonotype showed up many times. The chain recombines TRBV28 with TRBJ1-1; D not resolved. The CDR3 spans 17 residues. Trimming stripped 2 bases from V and 1 base from J, with 17 bases between. Germline V gene data show CDR1 as MDHEN and CDR2 as SYDVKM. The CDR3 sequence is CASSLGGGLGSNTEAFF. The CDR3 DNA reads TGTGCCAGCAGTTTAGGCGGCGGCCTGGGTTCGAACACTGAAGCTTTCTTT.

The genes are TRBV29-1 and TRBJ2-6; weak D call: TRBD2 (5 bases). The germline gives CDR1 SQVTM, CDR2 ANQGSEA. This CDR3 has 14 amino acids. The V gene lost 7 bases and the J gene lost 2 bases, with 12 bases spanning the gap. The CDR3 spells CSAKPGTGANVLTF. In nucleotides, the CDR3 is TGCAGCGCTAAACCCGGGACTGGGGCCAACGTCCTGACTTTC.

This clonotype was seen a few times. The CDR3 region is CASSQDGREGYEQYF. CDR3 DNA sequence: TGTGCCAGCAGCCAAGACGGCAGGGAGGGCTACGAGCAGTACTTC. The J gene is TRBJ2-7, the V gene TRBV14; 7 nucleotides align to TRBD2. CDR1 SGHDN and CDR2 FVKESK come from the germline V gene. J gave up 3 bases and V 0 bases, and 5 bases lay outside the gene matches. The CDR3 is 15 amino acids.

At least ten counts were recorded for this clonotype. V and J are TRBV7-9 and TRBJ1-2, with TRBD1 matching 7 bases. The CDR3 spans 15 residues. The junction had 11 bases not matched to a gene; V was cut back by 2 bases and J by 8 bases. The germline gives CDR1 SEHNR, CDR2 FQNEAQ (reference sequence). The CDR3 region is CASSLMEGARDGYTF. CDR3 coding DNA: TGTGCCAGCAGCTTAATGGAGGGGGCGCGTGACGGCTACACCTTC.

This clonotype was recorded at least ten times. The CDR3 DNA reads as TGTGCCAGCAGTTTAATTCGGGGGGAGATGAACACTGAAGCTTTCTTT. Its translation is CASSLIRGEMNTEAFF. V is TRBV12-3 or TRBV12-4 and J is TRBJ1-1, with D perhaps matching TRBD1 (5 bases). CDR3 length equals 16 residues. Trimming pared 2 bases from V and 0 bases from J, leaving 13 bases between.

This clonotype was detected many times. The rearrangement links TRBV6-2 or TRBV6-3 to TRBJ2-7, with TRBD1 matching over 7 bases. The CDR3 spans 13 residues. Germline V gene lookup returns CDR1 MNHEY and CDR2 SVGEGT. Trimming at V came to 7 bases and at J to 2 bases, leaving 5 bases not matched to a gene. CDR3 residues: CASTSGQTYEQYF. CDR3 coding DNA: TGTGCCAGCACCTCGGGACAGACCTACGAGCAGTACTTC.

The rearrangement joins TRBV6-1 to TRBJ2-3; D ambiguous. V dropped 4 bases and J dropped 0 bases, with 11 bases sitting between them. The germline V gene has CDR1 MNHNS and CDR2 SASEGT. CDR3 length equals 15 residues. CDR3 sequence reads: CASSVMIESTDTQYF. CDR3 sequence (DNA): TGTGCCAGCAGTGTAATGATAGAAAGCACAGATACGCAGTATTTT.

This clonotype showed up many times. The chain combines TRBV25-1 with TRBJ2-2, with D perhaps TRBD1 (5 bases). Trimming shortened V by 1 base and J by 5 bases, and 8 bases separated the two germline ends. The CDR3 covers 14 residues. CDR1 and CDR2 from the germline V gene are MGHDK and SYGVNS. The chain's CDR3 is CASSESRETGELFF. The CDR3 bases are TGTGCCAGCAGTGAATCCAGGGAAACCGGGGAGCTGTTTTTT.

This clonotype was recorded at least ten times. The genes are TRBV27 and TRBJ2-3; weak D call: TRBD1 (5 bases). In germline, CDR1 is MNHEY, CDR2 SMNVEV (reference sequence). Between the trimmed V and J ends, which lost 1 base and 3 bases, there was a span of 20 bases. The CDR3 has 18 residues. CDR3 amino acids: CASSLWMARGSWTDTQYF. DNA of the CDR3: TGTGCCAGCAGTTTATGGATGGCTAGGGGCAGTTGGACAGATACGCAGTATTTT.

This clonotype turned up a few times. The genes are TRBV12-3 or TRBV12-4 and TRBJ1-1; no definite D call. Trimming removed 8 bases at V and 4 bases at J, with 14 bases between. This CDR3 is built from 13 residues. The CDR3 DNA reads as TGTGCCAGCGACCCGGGCTCAGGCACTGAAGCTTTCTTT. Translated, it gives CASDPGSGTEAFF.

There are a few counts of this clonotype. This chain joins TRBV5-6 and TRBJ1-2; D unresolved. Germline loops: CDR1 SGHDT, CDR2 YYEEEE. V was cut by 4 bases and J by 6 bases, with 13 bases left in between. This CDR3 has 13 amino acids. The CDR3 spells CASSPRARDGYTF. CDR3 DNA: TGTGCCAGCAGCCCGAGGGCTCGGGATGGCTACACCTTC.

The table lists this clonotype with many counts. CDR3 loop: CASSVIQGGEQYF. CDR3 nucleotide sequence: TGTGCCAGCAGTGTCATACAGGGCGGGGAGCAGTACTTC. This chain connects TRBV12-3 or TRBV12-4 to TRBJ2-7, with a possible D match to TRBD1 (6 bases). The CDR3 has 13 amino acids. The V gene lost 5 bases and the J gene lost 7 bases, with 15 bases spanning the gap.

This clonotype was detected ten times or more. This chain connects TRBV7-8 to TRBJ2-7, with 10 bases lining up with TRBD1. The CDR3 contains 16 residues. After removal of 5 bases from V and 4 bases from J, the junction contained 11 bases not matched to a gene. Per the germline V gene, CDR1 is SGHVS and CDR2 is FQNEAQ. The CDR3 sequence: CASSPQDRGIVYEQYF. CDR3 nucleotide sequence: TGTGCCAGCAGCCCTCAGGACAGGGGGATCGTGTACGAGCAGTACTTC.